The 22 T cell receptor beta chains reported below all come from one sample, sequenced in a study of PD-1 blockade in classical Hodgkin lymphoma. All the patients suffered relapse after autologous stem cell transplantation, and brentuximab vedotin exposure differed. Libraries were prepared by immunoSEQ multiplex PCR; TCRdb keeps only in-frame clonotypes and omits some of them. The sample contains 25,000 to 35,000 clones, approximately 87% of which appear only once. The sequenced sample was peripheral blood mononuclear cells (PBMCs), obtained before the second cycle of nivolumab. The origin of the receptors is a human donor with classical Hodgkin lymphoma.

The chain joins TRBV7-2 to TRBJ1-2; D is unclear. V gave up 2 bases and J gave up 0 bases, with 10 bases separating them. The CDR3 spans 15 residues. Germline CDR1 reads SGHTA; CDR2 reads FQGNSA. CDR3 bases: TGTGCCAGCAGCTTACATCCACGGGCTAACTATGGCTACACCTTC. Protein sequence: CASSLHPRANYGYTF. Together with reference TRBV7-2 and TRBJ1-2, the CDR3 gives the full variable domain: GAGVSQSPSNKVTEKGKDVELRCDPISGHTALYWYRQSLGQGLEFLIYFQGNSAPDKSGLPSDRFSAERTGGSVSTLTIQRTQQEDSAVYLCASSLHPRANYGYTFGSGTRLTVV.

CDR3 in amino acids: CASSPSRGPLLQPQHF. CDR3 DNA: TGTGCCAGCAGTCCGAGTAGGGGGCCCTTGCTTCAGCCCCAGCATTTT. The rearrangement uses TRBV27 and TRBJ1-5; 7 nucleotides align to TRBD1. CDR1 is MNHEY, CDR2 SMNVEV, per germline (reference sequence). This CDR3 is built from 16 residues. With V trimmed by 5 bases and J by 6 bases, 13 bases remained unmatched.

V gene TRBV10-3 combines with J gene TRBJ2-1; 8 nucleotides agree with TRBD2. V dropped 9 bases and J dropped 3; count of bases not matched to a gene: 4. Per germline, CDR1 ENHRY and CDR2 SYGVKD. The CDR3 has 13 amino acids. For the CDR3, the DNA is TGTGCCATTAGCGGGACGAGCTACAATGAGCAGTTCTTC. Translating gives CAISGTSYNEQFF.

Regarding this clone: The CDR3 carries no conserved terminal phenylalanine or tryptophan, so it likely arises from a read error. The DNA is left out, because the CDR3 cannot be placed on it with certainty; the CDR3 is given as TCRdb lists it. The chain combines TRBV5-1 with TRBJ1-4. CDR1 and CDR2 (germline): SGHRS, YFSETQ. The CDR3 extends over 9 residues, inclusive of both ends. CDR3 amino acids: CASSLAGEV.

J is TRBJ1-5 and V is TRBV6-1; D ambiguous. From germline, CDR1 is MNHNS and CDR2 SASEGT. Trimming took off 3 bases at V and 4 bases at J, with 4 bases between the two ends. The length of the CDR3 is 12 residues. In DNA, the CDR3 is TGTGCCAGCAGTGACCTGAATCAGCCCCAGCATTTT. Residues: CASSDLNQPQHF.

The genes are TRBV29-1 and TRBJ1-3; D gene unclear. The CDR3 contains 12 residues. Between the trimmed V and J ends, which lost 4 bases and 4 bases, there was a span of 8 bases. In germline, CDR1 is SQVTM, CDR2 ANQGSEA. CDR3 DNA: TGCAGCGTTGTTCCCAGCGGAAACACCATATATTTT. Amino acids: CSVVPSGNTIYF.

CDR3 DNA sequence: TGTGCCAGCAGCCCCCGCAGATACAATGAGCAGTTCTTC. The encoded protein is CASSPRRYNEQFF. The chain couples TRBV7-6 to TRBJ2-1; D call uncertain. Germline CDR1 and CDR2: SGHVS and FNYEAQ. The length of the CDR3 is 13 residues. V dropped 5 bases and J dropped 4 bases, with 9 bases sitting between them. The full variable domain, its missing parts supplied by reference TRBV7-6 and TRBJ2-1, is GAGVSQSPRYKVTKRGQDVALRCDPISGHVSLYWYRQALGQGPEFLTYFNYEAQQDKSGLPNDRFSAERPEGSISTLTIQRTEQRDSAMYRCASSPRRYNEQFFGPGTRLTVL.

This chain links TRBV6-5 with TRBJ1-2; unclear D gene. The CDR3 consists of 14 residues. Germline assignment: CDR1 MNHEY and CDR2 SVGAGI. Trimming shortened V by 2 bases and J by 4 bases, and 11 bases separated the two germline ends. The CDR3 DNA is TGTGCCAGCAGTTACAGCCGGGATCTCTATGGCTACACCTTC. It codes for CASSYSRDLYGYTF.

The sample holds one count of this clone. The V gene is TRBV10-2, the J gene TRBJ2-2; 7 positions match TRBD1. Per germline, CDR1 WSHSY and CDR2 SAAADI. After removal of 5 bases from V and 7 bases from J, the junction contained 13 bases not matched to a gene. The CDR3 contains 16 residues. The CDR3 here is CASSPLGQPSDGELFF. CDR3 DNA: TGCGCCAGCAGTCCCCTGGGACAGCCCTCGGACGGGGAGCTGTTTTTT.

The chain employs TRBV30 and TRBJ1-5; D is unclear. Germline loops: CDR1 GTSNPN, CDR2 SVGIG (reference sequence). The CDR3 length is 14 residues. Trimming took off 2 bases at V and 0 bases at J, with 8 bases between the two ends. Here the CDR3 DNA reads TGTGCCTGGAGTCTCAGCGTTAGCAATCAGCCCCAGCATTTT. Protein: CAWSLSVSNQPQHF.

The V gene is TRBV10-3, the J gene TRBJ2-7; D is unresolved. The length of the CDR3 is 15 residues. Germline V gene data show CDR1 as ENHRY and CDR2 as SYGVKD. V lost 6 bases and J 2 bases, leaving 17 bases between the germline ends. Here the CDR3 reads CAIRGTHNQAYEQYF. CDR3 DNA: TGTGCCATCAGAGGAACACATAATCAGGCCTACGAGCAGTACTTC.

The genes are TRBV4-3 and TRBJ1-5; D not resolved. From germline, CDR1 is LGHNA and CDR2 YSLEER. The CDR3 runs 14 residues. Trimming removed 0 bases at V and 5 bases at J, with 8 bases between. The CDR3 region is CASSQDRGDQPQHF. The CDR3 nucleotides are TGCGCCAGCAGCCAAGATCGTGGGGATCAGCCCCAGCATTTT.

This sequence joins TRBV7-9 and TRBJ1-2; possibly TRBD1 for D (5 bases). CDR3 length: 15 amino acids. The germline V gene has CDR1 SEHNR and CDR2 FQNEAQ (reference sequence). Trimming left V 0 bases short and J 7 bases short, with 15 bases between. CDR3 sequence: CASSLAAGTMGGYTF. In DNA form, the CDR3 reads TGTGCCAGCAGCTTAGCGGCAGGGACGATGGGTGGCTACACCTTC.

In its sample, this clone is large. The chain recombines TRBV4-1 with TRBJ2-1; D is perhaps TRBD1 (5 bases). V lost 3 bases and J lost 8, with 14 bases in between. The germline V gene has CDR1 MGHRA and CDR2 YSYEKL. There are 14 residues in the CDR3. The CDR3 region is CASSQESRGYEQFF. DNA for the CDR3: TGCGCCAGCAGCCAGGAATCAAGGGGCTATGAGCAGTTCTTC.

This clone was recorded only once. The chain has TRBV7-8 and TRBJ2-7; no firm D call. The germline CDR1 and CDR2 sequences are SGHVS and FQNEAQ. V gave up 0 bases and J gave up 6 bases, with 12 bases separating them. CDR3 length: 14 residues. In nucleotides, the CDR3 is TGTGCCAGCAGCTTAGCTGTACCGCCAGGCGAGCAGTACTTC. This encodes CASSLAVPPGEQYF.

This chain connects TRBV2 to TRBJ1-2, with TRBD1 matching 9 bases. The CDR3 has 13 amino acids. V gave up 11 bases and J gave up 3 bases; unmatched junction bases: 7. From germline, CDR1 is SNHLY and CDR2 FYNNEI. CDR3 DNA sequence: TGTGCCGGAACAGGGGGCGCCGACTATGGCTACACCTTC. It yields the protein CAGTGGADYGYTF.

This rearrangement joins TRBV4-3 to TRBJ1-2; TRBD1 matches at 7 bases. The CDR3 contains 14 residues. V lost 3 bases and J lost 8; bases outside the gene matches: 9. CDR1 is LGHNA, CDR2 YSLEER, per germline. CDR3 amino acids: CASSHLQGMRGYTF. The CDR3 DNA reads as TGCGCCAGCAGCCACTTACAGGGGATGCGGGGCTACACCTTC.

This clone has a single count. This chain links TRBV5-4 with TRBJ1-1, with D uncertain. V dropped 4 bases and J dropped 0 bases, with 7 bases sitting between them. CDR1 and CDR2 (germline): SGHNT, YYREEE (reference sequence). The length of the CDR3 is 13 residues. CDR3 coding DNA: TGTGCCAGCAGCCGGGGAATGAACACTGAAGCTTTCTTT. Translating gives CASSRGMNTEAFF. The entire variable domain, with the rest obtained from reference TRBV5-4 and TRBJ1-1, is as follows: ETGVTQSPTHLIKTRGQQVTLRCSSQSGHNTVSWYQQALGQGPQFIFQYYREEENGRGNFPPRFSGLQFPNYSSELNVNALELDDSALYLCASSRGMNTEAFFGQGTRLTVV.

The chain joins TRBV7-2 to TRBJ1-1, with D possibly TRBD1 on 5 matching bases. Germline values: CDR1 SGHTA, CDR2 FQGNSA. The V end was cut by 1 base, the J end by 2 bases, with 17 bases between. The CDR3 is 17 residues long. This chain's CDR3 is CASSLVFSGRGNTEAFF. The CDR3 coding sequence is TGTGCCAGCAGCTTAGTTTTTAGCGGGAGGGGCAACACTGAAGCTTTCTTT.

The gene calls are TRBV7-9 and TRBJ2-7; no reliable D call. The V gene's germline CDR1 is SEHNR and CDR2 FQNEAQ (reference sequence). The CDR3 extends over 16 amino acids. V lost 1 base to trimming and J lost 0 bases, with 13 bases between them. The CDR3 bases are TGTGCCAGCAGCTTAGGGGATCGGGTCGGCTCCTACGAGCAGTACTTC. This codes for CASSLGDRVGSYEQYF. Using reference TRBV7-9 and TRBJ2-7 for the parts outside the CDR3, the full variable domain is DTGVSQNPRHKITKRGQNVTFRCDPISEHNRLYWYRQTLGQGPEFLTYFQNEAQLEKSRLLSDRFSAERPKGSFSTLEIQRTEQGDSAMYLCASSLGDRVGSYEQYFGPGTRLTVT.

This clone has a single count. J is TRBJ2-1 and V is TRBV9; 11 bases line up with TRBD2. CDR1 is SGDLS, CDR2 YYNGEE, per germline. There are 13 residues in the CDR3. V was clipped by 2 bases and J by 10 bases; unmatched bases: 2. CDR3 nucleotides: TGTGCCAGCAGCGTTAGCGGGGGGGCGGAGCAGTTCTTC. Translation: CASSVSGGAEQFF.

CDR3 amino acids: CASSQDSQGAYGYTF. The CDR3 DNA reads as TGCGCCAGCAGCCAAGATTCGCAGGGGGCCTATGGCTACACCTTC. The chain uses TRBV4-3 and TRBJ1-2; 8 nucleotides agree with TRBD1. The CDR3 is 15 amino acids. CDR1 and CDR2 from the germline V gene are LGHNA and YSLEER. V lost 0 bases to trimming and J lost 4 bases; unmatched junction nucleotides: 4.